This T cell receptor beta chain was recovered during a study of cytomegalovirus exposure and HLA in healthy donors (dated by TCRdb to 2016 to 2017). Some background on the complete study: In an earlier analysis of several hundred of the donors, 250 to 350 Gb of sequence data and approximately 100 million unique TCR beta sequences from 150 million to 200 million T cells were reported. In addition to the first cohort of approximately 650 subjects, a separate validation cohort of 100 to 150 different subjects was used. Among some 400 genotyped donors of the cohort, an average of around 250,000 unique TCR beta nucleotide sequences was sequenced per donor, of which roughly 18% were non-productive. A later analysis re-analyzed previously published TCR beta repertoires from approximately 670 donors and added high-resolution HLA genotyping to study TCR occurrence patterns. A later genetic analysis used genome-wide SNP genotypes for about 65% of the 666 donors, treating that subset as a discovery cohort. The number of donors typed differed by locus, with roughly 629-640 for A, B, C, DRB1 and DQB1, more than 500 for DQA1, over 600 for DPA1, and about 450 for DPB1. The later analysis used no new phenotypic data to find candidate immune exposures, relying instead on TCR beta sequences and their occurrence across donors. In an earlier analysis of a few hundred of the donors, high-throughput TCR beta sequencing was used to judge whether each TCR beta V gene segment behaved as functional or pseudogenic. Donor age, sex, ethnicity and CMV serostatus were collected together with the repertoire data. All discovery cohort repertoires had been generated on a single sequencing platform. HLA typing included class I and class II loci at four-digit resolution. The study was designed to test whether signatures of past pathogen exposure could be identified by cataloging public T cell receptors. The T cell repertoires of under 750 subjects were profiled by immunosequencing and related to cytomegalovirus serostatus. Approximately 300 gigabases of sequencing data and approximately 92 million unique TCR sequences made up an early release that covered approximately 650 HLA-typed donors. Of the roughly 420 genotyped donors, 65% to 90% were placed in the genetic ancestry cluster associated with self-reported Caucasian donors. A handful of DR-DQ haplotypes were handled as single units for association and clustering because linkage in the cohort was strong. To predict cytomegalovirus infection status, the study brought together high-throughput TCR immunosequencing, statistical association of individual TCRs with disease status, and machine learning.

From cysteine to phenylalanine, the CDR3 is 12 amino acids long. The only DNA kept is the CDR3, 36 bases in frame from the first base. For CDR1 and CDR2, the germline V gene lists MNHNS and SASEGT. V is pared back by 0 bases and J by 5 bases, with 5 bases lying between the germline termini. What the authors observed across the whole study: A later genetic analysis reported fewer N-insertions in productive TCRs among donors in an Asian-associated ancestry cluster than the roughly 640-donor mean. The classifier was reported to diagnose cytomegalovirus status with high specificity and sensitivity in both the original and validation cohorts. Some IMGT-functional V segments, including TRBV6-2 and TRBV6-3, could not be told apart with the 87-base-pair reads, so those segments were excluded. According to a later analysis, parvovirus B19, influenza, CMV and Epstein-Barr virus appeared linked to several top co-occurrence clusters. Correlated functional status among segregating V segments might be attributable to linkage disequilibrium, but an unknown experimental factor could not be ruled out. The earlier analysis of 587 of the donors excluded some 15 rarely observed V segments, including chromosome 9 orphons, because counts were too low. Strong co-occurrence of HLA alleles, especially DR and DQ, made assigning TCR associations to individual alleles difficult. The authors suggested that the approach could potentially be generalized to other disease states and immunological phenotypes. The study gave a list of 150 to 200 TCR beta chains associated with cytomegalovirus. A cluster of highly shared sequence variants was judged likely to represent a technical artifact of the sequencing pipeline. Three of the identified cytomegalovirus-associated TCR beta chains were confirmed in vitro to be specific for cytomegalovirus antigens. The cohort was sequenced for TCR beta chains only, and without alpha or paired-chain data the features that could be detected were limited. In an earlier analysis of some 500 of the donors, most TCR beta V segments were observed in productive rearrangements about 87% or about 30% of the time, broadly matching IMGT annotations. According to a later analysis, TCR association rates differed among HLA loci, with DRB1 alleles showing the most associated TCRs and HLA-C alleles showing the fewest. Compared with equally common non-associated chains, HLA-associated TCR beta chains in a later analysis were more clonally expanded and had lower generation probabilities. Immune exposure information for the cohort was limited to CMV serostatus. Because some donors lacked HLA typing at each locus, the association tests relied only on the typed subset. In a later genetic analysis, a missense DCLRE1C variant was associated with V-gene and J-gene trimming of TCR beta chains, and the association was replicated in an independent cohort. While some public TCRs were present in many individuals, most TCR sequences turned up only very rarely across donors. A further reported finding was that TCR beta sequences accurately predicted the HLA-A and HLA-B alleles for most subjects in the first cohort. The presence/absence analyses assumed that sequencing depth was roughly uniform across donors, and that assumption may not be true. In a later analysis, about 17,000 TCR beta sequences were associated with specific HLA alleles at a false discovery rate of 0.05. A later analysis found that most CMV-associated TCR beta chains appeared HLA-restricted, with HLA associations seemingly driven largely by CMV exposure.

For this clone: Its antigen remains undetermined.

The library was built by means of the immunoSEQ multiplex PCR assay. A mixture of 60 forward primers for TCR Vbeta segments and 13 reverse primers for TCR Jbeta segments was used in the multiplex PCR. A multiplex PCR assay on genomic DNA amplified the CDR3 region of rearranged TCR beta genes. Amplified TCR beta libraries were sequenced as 87-base-pair reads on the Illumina HiSeq System. Turning to the authors' computational methods: In a later analysis, approximately 74 million unique TCR beta chains were counted across the roughly 700 repertoires, and roughly 11 million of these chains were shared by at least two donors. Raw reads were error-corrected and collapsed into unique sequences by a nearest-neighbor algorithm in which closely related sequences were merged to remove PCR and sequencing errors. To assign V, D and J gene segments, CDR3 sequences were aligned to IMGT reference sequences. For a sequence to be retained, a match of at least six nucleotides was required to both a V gene segment and a J gene segment. A rearrangement counted as productive if the CDR3 had no stop codons and remained in frame with V and J, and every other rearrangement counted as non-productive. CDR3 was defined according to IMGT convention as the region running from the second conserved V-encoded cysteine to the conserved J-encoded phenylalanine. Sequences without an unambiguous match to a single V gene segment were excluded from the earlier analysis of 450 to 750 of the donors. In an earlier analysis of around 590 of the donors, a V segment was called functional when productive rearrangements were above 56.7%, and segregating when the standard deviation between donors exceeded 5%. A statistical classification framework was developed to diagnose cytomegalovirus status using the catalog of TCR beta chain sequences. A later analysis assigned V and J genes by comparing TCR nucleotide sequences with IMGT/GENE-DB human TR gene sequences. Using the TCRdist pipeline, a later analysis assigned CDR3 sequences along with most-parsimonious VDJ recombination scenarios. In a later analysis, each TCR beta chain was defined by its CDR3 amino acid sequence together with its V-gene family, and reads without a unique V-gene family were excluded. To address suspected cross-contamination and a sequencing artifact, a later analysis removed a few hundred highly shared, low-generation-probability nucleotide sequences. In a later analysis, a clonal expansion index for each public chain was calculated from normalized within-repertoire ranks of inferred template counts. In a later analysis, generation probabilities were computed with a VDJ recombination model fitted to out-of-frame rearrangements, and the resulting probabilities were checked against IGoR. In a later analysis, TCR-TCR, TCR-HLA and TCR-CMV co-occurrence was scored with hypergeometric tests, and a repertoire-size bias correction was applied to TCR pairs. A later analysis estimated false discovery rates by permuting HLA or CMV assignments 20 times. A later analysis grouped co-occurring TCRs with DBSCAN, adding TCRdist sequence similarity when clustering within HLA-allele-positive subsets. For co-occurrence clustering, repertoires with fewer than 30,000 or more than 120,000 public chains were excluded, along with a handful of repertoires with anomalous nucleotide sharing. TCRdb holds this immuneACCESS table with in-frame rearrangements only. Some clones are missing; in checked studies, unresolved V genes explain under half, and the rest has no known cause. V and J calls plus clone size are reproduced from that table; the DNA served to infer D and trimming. The sample's records list about 67,000 clones. The ten largest clones represent more than 5% of the sample.

In total, 666 healthy bone marrow donors made up the cohort. At the time of sampling, all cohort members were nominally healthy, though unrecorded immune exposures were likely present. The donor tested CMV seropositive, placing the donor among the 289 seropositive members of the cohort. A peripheral blood sample was provided by each donor, and peripheral blood mononuclear cells were used for TCR beta sequencing. The Qiagen DNeasy Blood Extraction Kit was used to extract genomic DNA from the blood cell samples. The receptor chain draws on TRBV6-1 and TRBJ2-7; tentative D gene TRBD1, with 5 bases matching. The sample taken for sequencing was PBMCs. The sequence was obtained from a man aged 25-40 years in good health and CMV-seropositive. The nucleotide sequence reads TGTGCCAGCAGTGAAGCAGGGGACGAGCAGTACTTC. The translation is CASSEAGDEQYF.